This paragraph covers one T cell receptor (beta chain) sequence. The J segment lost 3 bases and the V segment lost 3 bases, leaving 5 bases of the junction unmatched. Germline V gene lookup returns CDR1 LGHNA and CDR2 YNFKEQ. The CDR3 extends over 15 amino acids. The sample comes from a study of blood T cell repertoires in COVID-19. Only in-frame clones appear in the TCRdb table, and some are missing; sequencing was by immunoSEQ multiplex PCR. The sample lists about 69,000 clones, roughly three quarters occurring once. The sample taken for sequencing was peripheral blood. This sequence originates from a human donor in a cohort sampled during active COVID-19. The chain employs TRBV4-2 and TRBJ2-3; TRBD2 matches 8 bases. CDR3 coding DNA: TGTGCCAGCAGCCAGACGGGGGGGCTTACAGATACGCAGTATTTT. Protein: CASSQTGGLTDTQYF.